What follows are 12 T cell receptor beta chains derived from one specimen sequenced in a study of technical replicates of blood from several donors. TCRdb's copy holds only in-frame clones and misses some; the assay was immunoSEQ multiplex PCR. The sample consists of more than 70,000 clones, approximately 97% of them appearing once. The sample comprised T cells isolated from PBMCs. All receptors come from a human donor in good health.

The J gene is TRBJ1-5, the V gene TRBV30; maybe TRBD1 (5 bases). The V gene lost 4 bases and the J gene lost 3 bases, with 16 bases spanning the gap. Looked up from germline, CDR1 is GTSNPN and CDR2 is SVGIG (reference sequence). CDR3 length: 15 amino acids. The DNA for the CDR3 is TGTGCCTGGAAAGCGGGAACAGGCTACAATCAGCCCCAGCATTTT. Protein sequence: CAWKAGTGYNQPQHF.

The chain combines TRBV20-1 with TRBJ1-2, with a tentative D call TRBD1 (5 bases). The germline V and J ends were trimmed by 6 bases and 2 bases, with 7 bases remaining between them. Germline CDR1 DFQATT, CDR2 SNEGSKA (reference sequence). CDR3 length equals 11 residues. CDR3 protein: CSAGVNYGYTF. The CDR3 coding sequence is TGCAGTGCAGGGGTCAACTATGGCTACACCTTC.

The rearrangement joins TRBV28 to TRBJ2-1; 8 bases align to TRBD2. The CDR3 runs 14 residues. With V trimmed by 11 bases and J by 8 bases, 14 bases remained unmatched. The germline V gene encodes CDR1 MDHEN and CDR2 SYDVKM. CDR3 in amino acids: CASREGLGIDEQFF. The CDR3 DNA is TGTGCCTCTAGGGAGGGACTAGGGATCGATGAGCAGTTCTTC.

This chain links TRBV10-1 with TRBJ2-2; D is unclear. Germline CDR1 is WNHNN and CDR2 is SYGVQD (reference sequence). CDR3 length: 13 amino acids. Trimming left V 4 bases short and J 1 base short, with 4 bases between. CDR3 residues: CASSVGNTGELFF. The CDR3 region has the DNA TGCGCCAGCAGTGTCGGGAACACCGGGGAGCTGTTTTTT.

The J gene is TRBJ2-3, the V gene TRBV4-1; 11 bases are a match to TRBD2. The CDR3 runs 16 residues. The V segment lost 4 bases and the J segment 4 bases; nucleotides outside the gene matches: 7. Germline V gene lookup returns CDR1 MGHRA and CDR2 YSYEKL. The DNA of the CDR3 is TGCGCCAGCAGCCGTAGCGGGAGGGCCATATCAGATACGCAGTATTTT. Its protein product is CASSRSGRAISDTQYF.

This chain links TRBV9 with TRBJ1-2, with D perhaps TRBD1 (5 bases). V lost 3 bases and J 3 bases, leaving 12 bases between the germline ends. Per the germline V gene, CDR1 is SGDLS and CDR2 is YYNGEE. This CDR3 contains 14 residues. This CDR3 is CASSAPDTYYGYTF. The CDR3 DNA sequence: TGTGCCAGCAGCGCCCCGGACACGTACTATGGCTACACCTTC.

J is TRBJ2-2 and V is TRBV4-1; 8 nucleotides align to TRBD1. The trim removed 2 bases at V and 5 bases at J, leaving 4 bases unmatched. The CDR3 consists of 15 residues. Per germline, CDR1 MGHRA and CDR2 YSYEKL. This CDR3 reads CASSQTGQGTGELFF. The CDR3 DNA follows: TGCGCCAGCAGCCAAACCGGACAGGGTACCGGGGAGCTGTTTTTT.

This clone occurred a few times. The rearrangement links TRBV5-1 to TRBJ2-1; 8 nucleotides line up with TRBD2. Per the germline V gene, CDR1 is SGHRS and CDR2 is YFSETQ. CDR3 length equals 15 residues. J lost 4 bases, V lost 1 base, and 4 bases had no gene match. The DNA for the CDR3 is TGCGCCAGCAGCTTGAGCGGGAGCATATACAATGAGCAGTTCTTC. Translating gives CASSLSGSIYNEQFF.

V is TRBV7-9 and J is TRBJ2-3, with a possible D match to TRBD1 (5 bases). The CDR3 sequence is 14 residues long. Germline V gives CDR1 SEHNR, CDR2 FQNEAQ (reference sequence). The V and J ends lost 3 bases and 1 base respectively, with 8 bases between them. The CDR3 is CASSFEGGTDTQYF. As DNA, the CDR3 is TGTGCCAGCAGCTTTGAAGGGGGCACAGATACGCAGTATTTT. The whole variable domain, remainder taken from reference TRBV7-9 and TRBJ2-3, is DTGVSQNPRHKITKRGQNVTFRCDPISEHNRLYWYRQTLGQGPEFLTYFQNEAQLEKSRLLSDRFSAERPKGSFSTLEIQRTEQGDSAMYLCASSFEGGTDTQYFGPGTRLTVL.

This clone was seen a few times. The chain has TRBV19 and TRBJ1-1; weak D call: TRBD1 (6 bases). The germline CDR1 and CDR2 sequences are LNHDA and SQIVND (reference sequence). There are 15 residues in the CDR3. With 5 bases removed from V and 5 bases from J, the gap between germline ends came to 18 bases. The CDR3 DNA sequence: TGTGCCAGTAGTCCTTCACCAGGGGACGGGACTGAAGCTTTCTTT. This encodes CASSPSPGDGTEAFF.

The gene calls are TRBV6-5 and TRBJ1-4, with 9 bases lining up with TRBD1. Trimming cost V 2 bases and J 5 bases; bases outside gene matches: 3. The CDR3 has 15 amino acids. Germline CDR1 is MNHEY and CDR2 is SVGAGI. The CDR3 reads CASSYTTGGNEKLFF. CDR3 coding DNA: TGTGCCAGCAGTTACACGACAGGGGGAAATGAAAAACTGTTTTTT.

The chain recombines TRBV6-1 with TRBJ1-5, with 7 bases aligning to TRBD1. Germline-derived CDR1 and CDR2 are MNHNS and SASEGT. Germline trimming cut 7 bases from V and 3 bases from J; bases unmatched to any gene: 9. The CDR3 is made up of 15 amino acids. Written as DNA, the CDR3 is TGTGCCAGCAAAACTCAGACAGGGTCCAATCAGCCCCAGCATTTT. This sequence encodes CASKTQTGSNQPQHF.